The entry below describes one TCR beta chain. Its specificity is unknown. Sample-barcoded 5' priming and a J-beta primer mix drove a second PCR of roughly 6 to 12 cycles. MiXCR was run by TCRdb on the 5' RACE reads, yielding one entry per CDR3 protein. Among hundreds of thousands of distinct CDR3 sequences listed, just under 25% were seen once. In germline, CDR1 is LGHNT, CDR2 FRNRAP. The CDR3 length is 15 residues. V was pared by 8 bases and J by 5 bases, with 11 bases of the junction left unmatched. The data were obtained in a study of blood T cells in healthy people across ages. Looking at the study overall: About one barcoded beta molecule per two T cells came from capture by template switching. Broader study findings: Per million T cells, TCR beta diversity dropped about linearly as age rose.

These sequences were also reported in another study, on T cells of mothers and their children. From that paper: Every microgram of extracted RNA entered cDNA synthesis, approximately 1.5 ug per 15 ul. From each mother came over 8.5 million TCR beta CDR3 reads, and from each child came some 3.2 million.

The receptor was isolated from a boy younger than 18 in good health. The source material was blood. The chain is built from TRBV12-5 and TRBJ2-7, with TRBD2 matching over 11 bases. This CDR3 reads CASRPTSGSIHEQYF. Here the CDR3 DNA reads TGTGCTAGTCGACCAACTAGCGGGAGTATCCACGAGCAGTACTTC.